These 7 T cell receptor beta chains share one sample of origin, sequenced in a study of a mutant IDH1 vaccine in newly diagnosed glioma. Method: immunoSEQ multiplex PCR; TCRdb's copy keeps in-frame clones and lacks some. The sample gives tens of thousands of clones, more than 80% of which show up once; 5% to 7% is in the top ten. Their specific antigens are unknown. Time point defined: week 35, safety follow-up. With topical imiquimod, each dose of the vaccine consisted of 300 ug of mutant IDH1 20-mer peptide. The source material was PBMCs, sampled from a glioma patient whose treatment included an IDH1 peptide vaccine. These TCRs come from a man aged 35-49 years with glioma.

The genes are TRBV19 and TRBJ1-5; D gene uncertain. V was shortened by 6 bases and J by 0 bases, with 12 bases between the two germline ends. The CDR3 contains 15 residues. CDR1 LNHDA and CDR2 SQIVND come from the germline V gene (reference sequence). Here the CDR3 reads CASRDRRYSNQPQHF. The CDR3 bases are TGTGCCAGTAGGGACCGACGTTATAGCAATCAGCCCCAGCATTTT. Drawing the rest from reference TRBV19 and TRBJ1-5, the complete variable domain is DGGITQSPKYLFRKEGQNVTLSCEQNLNHDAMYWYRQDPGQGLRLIYYSQIVNDFQKGDIAEGYSVSREKKESFPLTVTSAQKNPTAFYLCASRDRRYSNQPQHFGDGTRLSIL.

This sequence joins TRBV7-9 and TRBJ1-2, with D unresolved. Germline CDR1 is SEHNR and CDR2 is FQNEAQ (reference sequence). V lost 1 base and J 5 bases, leaving 2 bases between the germline ends. The CDR3 sequence is 11 residues long. CDR3 amino acids: CASSLDYGYTF. In DNA, the CDR3 is TGTGCCAGCAGCTTAGATTATGGCTACACCTTC.

The gene calls are TRBV5-4 and TRBJ1-5; 10 bases map to TRBD1. The V and J ends lost 4 bases and 11 bases, in that order; junction bases with no gene match: 6. The CDR3 runs 13 residues. The germline gives CDR1 SGHNT, CDR2 YYREEE (reference sequence). The CDR3 protein is CASSGDRGQTQHF. CDR3 coding DNA: TGTGCCAGCAGCGGAGACAGGGGGCAAACCCAGCATTTT.

The chain is built from TRBV6-4 and TRBJ1-1; weak D call: TRBD1 (6 bases). The CDR3 is made up of 14 amino acids. Trimming removed 4 bases at V and 5 bases at J, with 14 bases between. CDR1 and CDR2 from the germline V gene are MRHNA and SNTAGT. CDR3 region: CASSVVGGRTEAFF. CDR3 nucleotide sequence: TGTGCCAGCAGTGTGGTAGGGGGACGGACTGAAGCTTTCTTT.

The genes are TRBV5-8 and TRBJ1-2, with D hard to call. This CDR3 is built from 11 residues. Looked up from germline, CDR1 is SGHTS and CDR2 is YDEGEE. Trimming took off 0 bases at V and 7 bases at J, with 4 bases between the two ends. The CDR3 DNA is TGTGCCAGCAGCTTGGTTGGTGGCTACACCTTC. The encoded protein is CASSLVGGYTF.

The chain uses TRBV27 and TRBJ2-7; D is possibly TRBD2 (6 bases). The CDR3 length is 16 residues. CDR1 is MNHEY, CDR2 SMNVEV, per germline (reference sequence). The V end was cut by 5 bases, the J end by 0 bases, with 17 bases between. CDR3 region: CASSPSGRDHSYEQYF. The CDR3 DNA reads TGTGCCAGCAGTCCCAGCGGGCGGGACCACTCCTACGAGCAGTACTTC.

This clone was detected only a few times. CDR3 sequence (DNA): TGTGCCAGCAGCTTAGAGGCGGGACAAGCCAAAAACATTCAGTACTTC. It is translated as CASSLEAGQAKNIQYF. V is TRBV7-2 and J is TRBJ2-4; either TRBD1 or TRBD2 may supply D (6 bases each). Germline V gene lookup returns CDR1 SGHTA and CDR2 FQGNSA. The CDR3 covers 16 residues. V gave up 1 base and J gave up 0 bases, with 10 bases separating them.